These T cell receptor beta chains were read from a single sample in a study of T cell repertoires in cytomegalovirus infection. TCRdb re-analysed the reads in MiXCR, keeping a single row per CDR3 protein. This table holds about 530,000 distinct CDR3 sequences, less than 30% found once. Sequencing was carried out using PBMCs. These receptors all stem from a human donor in good health (CMV status not recorded). Some clones in this sample may be carry-over from other donors' samples. The CDR3 runs from the conserved cysteine through the conserved F or W. A D gene is named only where the DNA matches it firmly. Clone size is given for some rows only: seen once, a few or many times, or a class if the clone is expanded.

j_call v_call d_call clone_size cdr3_aa cdr3_nt
TRBJ1-2 TRBV6-5 - - CASSYGRNGYTF TGTGCCAGCAGTTACGGACGTAATGGCTACACCTTC
TRBJ1-1 TRBV7-9 TRBD1 few CASSIYEGQGLLGTEAFF TGTGCCAGCAGCATATACGAGGGACAGGGCCTCTTGGGTACTGAAGCTTTCTTT
TRBJ2-3 TRBV20-1 TRBD2 - CSASTSGLNTDTQYF TGCAGTGCTAGTACTAGCGGACTAAACACAGATACGCAGTATTTT
TRBJ2-5 TRBV11-1 - - CASSSYKRETQYF TGTGCCAGCAGCTCTTACAAGCGGGAGACCCAGTACTTC
TRBJ1-5 TRBV11-3 - - CASSLDQWQPQHF TGTGCCAGCAGCTTAGACCAGTGGCAGCCCCAGCATTTT
TRBJ2-6 TRBV7-2 - many CASSLVARAPRSGANVLTF TGTGCCAGCAGCTTAGTAGCTCGGGCCCCCCGCTCTGGGGCCAACGTCCTGACTTTC
TRBJ2-3 TRBV7-6 - few CASSLGLRGPRTDTQYF TGTGCCAGCAGCTTGGGGCTGAGAGGGCCCCGCACAGATACGCAGTATTTT
TRBJ1-1 TRBV2 - few CASSGRGGGTEAFF TGTGCCAGCAGTGGAAGGGGAGGAGGTACTGAAGCTTTCTTT
TRBJ2-5 TRBV7-9 TRBD2 few CASSRRGGSQETQYF TGTGCCAGCAGCCGCCGGGGGGGATCCCAAGAGACCCAGTACTTC
TRBJ2-1 TRBV12-3/TRBV12-4 - few CASSTMSAGRNEQFF TGTGCCAGCAGTACAATGTCGGCTGGGAGGAATGAGCAGTTCTTC
TRBJ2-1 TRBV19 TRBD2 few CASSIEALAGLSKEQFF TGTGCCAGTAGTATAGAGGCGCTAGCGGGTCTCAGTAAAGAGCAGTTCTTC
TRBJ2-1 TRBV6-2/TRBV6-3 - - CASSLLDSGSYNEQFF TGTGCCAGCAGCCTTCTCGACAGTGGCTCCTACAATGAGCAGTTCTTC
TRBJ2-2 TRBV7-2 - - CASSLGTPTGELFF TGTGCCAGCAGCTTAGGGACGCCGACCGGGGAGCTGTTTTTT
TRBJ1-5 TRBV12-3/TRBV12-4 - few CASSFRQLGQPQHF TGTGCCAGCAGTTTTCGACAGCTCGGGCAGCCCCAGCATTTT
TRBJ2-1 TRBV28 TRBD2 - CASSPGAAGEGEGQFF TGTGCCAGCAGTCCGGGGGCAGCGGGAGAAGGAGAAGGGCAGTTCTTC
TRBJ2-1 TRBV24-1 TRBD2 - CATSTRETSGWDEQFF TGTGCCACCAGTACTCGTGAGACTAGCGGGTGGGATGAGCAGTTCTTC
TRBJ1-2 TRBV30 TRBD1 - CAWTGTGHGYTF TGTGCCTGGACCGGGACAGGGCATGGCTACACCTTC
TRBJ2-2 TRBV20-1 - - CSAARNTGELFF TGCAGTGCGGCGAGGAACACCGGGGAGCTGTTTTTT
TRBJ2-7 TRBV7-3 - - CASSLQANFEQYF TGTGCCAGCAGCCTTCAAGCTAATTTCGAGCAGTACTTC
TRBJ2-7 TRBV6-2/TRBV6-3 - few CASSLLTGNEQYF TGTGCCAGCAGCCTACTGACAGGAAACGAGCAGTACTTC
TRBJ1-6 TRBV20-1 - few CSATSDRRNSPLHF TGCAGTGCTACAAGCGACAGGAGAAATTCACCCCTCCACTTT
TRBJ2-2 TRBV25-1 - - CASSPSHGELFF TGTGCCAGCAGCCCTAGCCACGGGGAGCTGTTTTTT
TRBJ1-5 TRBV5-1 TRBD1 many CASRSGGRSHSNQPQHF TGCGCCAGCAGGTCAGGGGGGCGATCTCATAGCAATCAGCCCCAGCATTTT
TRBJ2-1 TRBV7-8 TRBD2 few CASSRGLESYNEQFF TGTGCCAGCAGCCGAGGACTAGAGTCCTACAATGAGCAGTTCTTC
TRBJ2-1 TRBV6-2/TRBV6-3 - few CASSYRGRQFF TGTGCCAGCAGTTACCGGGGTAGACAGTTCTTC
TRBJ1-2 TRBV29-1 - - CSVDLDSSYGYTF TGCAGCGTTGACTTAGACAGCTCATATGGCTACACCTTC
TRBJ1-5 TRBV28 TRBD1 - CATQGALLDQPQHF TGTGCCACCCAGGGGGCTCTCTTGGATCAGCCCCAGCATTTT
TRBJ1-5 TRBV4-3 - - CASSQDRAYSNQPQHF TGCGCCAGCAGCCAAGATCGGGCCTATAGCAATCAGCCCCAGCATTTT
TRBJ1-5 TRBV20-1 TRBD1 many CSARVTGPQPQHF TGCAGTGCTAGAGTGACAGGGCCTCAGCCCCAGCATTTT
TRBJ1-3 TRBV12-3/TRBV12-4 TRBD1 - CASNVDRNRNTIYF TGTGCCAGCAACGTGGACAGGAACCGAAACACCATATATTTT
TRBJ2-2 TRBV28 TRBD2 few CASSVSSGHTGELFF TGTGCCAGCAGTGTTTCTAGCGGACACACCGGGGAGCTGTTTTTT
TRBJ2-1 TRBV11-2 - few CASTIRDRERQFF TGTGCCAGCACCATCAGAGACCGGGAACGTCAGTTCTTC
TRBJ1-5 TRBV19 - - CASSTKKSYNQPQHF TGTGCCAGTAGTACGAAAAAGAGTTACAATCAGCCCCAGCATTTT
TRBJ2-5 TRBV7-9 - - CASRSPGPPGETQYF TGTGCCAGCAGGTCGCCCGGGCCCCCGGGGGAGACCCAGTACTTC
TRBJ2-1 TRBV7-6 TRBD1 - CASSLGTGDYDEQFF TGTGCCAGCAGCTTGGGGACAGGGGACTACGATGAGCAGTTCTTC
TRBJ2-6 TRBV5-1 TRBD1 - CASSLRTGGNVLTF TGCGCCAGCAGTTTGAGGACAGGGGGCAACGTCCTGACTTTC
TRBJ2-1 TRBV7-9 - many CASSLDGEQFF TGTGCCAGCAGCTTAGACGGTGAGCAGTTCTTC
TRBJ1-1 TRBV7-2 - many CASSLARLQSNTEAFF TGTGCCAGCAGCTTAGCGCGGTTACAGTCGAACACTGAAGCTTTCTTT
TRBJ2-1 TRBV4-1 TRBD1 - CASSQRTGDPNEQFF TGTGCCAGCAGCCAACGGACAGGGGATCCCAATGAGCAGTTCTTC
TRBJ2-1 TRBV11-2 TRBD1 few CASSPPGQGVDEQFF TGTGCCAGCAGCCCCCCCGGACAGGGGGTAGATGAGCAGTTCTTC
TRBJ2-2 TRBV7-2 - many CASSLISGELFF TGTGCCAGCAGCTTAATATCCGGGGAGCTGTTTTTT
TRBJ2-1 TRBV7-8 - medium-sized CASSFQELREQFF TGTGCCAGCAGCTTCCAGGAACTGAGAGAGCAGTTCTTC
TRBJ2-1 TRBV5-1 - - CASSLGTQGNEQFF TGCGCCAGCAGCTTGGGTACTCAGGGCAATGAGCAGTTCTTC
TRBJ1-5 TRBV7-8 TRBD1 many CASSTRTGNNQPQHF TGTGCCAGCAGCACCCGGACAGGGAACAATCAGCCCCAGCATTTT
TRBJ2-1 TRBV19 - - CASSIDPQGLHNEQFF TGTGCCAGTAGTATAGACCCTCAGGGTCTCCACAATGAGCAGTTCTTC